These T cell receptor beta chains were read from a single sample in a study of radiation and T cells in renal cell carcinoma. Profiled with immunoSEQ multiplex PCR; TCRdb holds only in-frame clones, not every one. The data contain more than 100,000 clones, approximately 90% of them singletons. This specimen was blood, taken from a patient whose treatment included radiotherapy and nephrectomy. The receptors shown here come from a woman aged 70-85 years with renal cell carcinoma. Both conserved end residues are part of each CDR3.

>TRBV9|15
CASSVWGGDQETQYF
>TRBV19|16
CASSIGGALANTEAFF
>TRBV5-4|15
CASSNPTGAGTEAFF
>TRBV6-1|14
CASSDRGRNEKLFF
>TRBV9|14
CASSPRGGGGTQYF
>TRBV15|14
CATSNRDSRTEAFF
>TRBV27|16
CASSPTPQGAYNEQFF
>TRBV10-3|13
CASNSGGNTEAFF
>TRBV6-1|14
CASSRQGKAETQYF
>TRBV10-3|14
CATGPFLGNTEAFF
>TRBV9|15
CASSVEEVLQETQYF
>TRBV9|14
CASSVAAAAYGYTF
>TRBV6-1|14
CASRVGTATYEQYF
>TRBV20-1|11
CSVLQGDTQYF
>TRBV5-8|16
CASSYLGQPGNYGYTF